These T cell receptor beta chains were read from a single sample in a study of control samples from healthy donors and cancer patients. Assay: immunoSEQ multiplex PCR; the TCRdb copy retains only in-frame clones and omits some. The sample shows about 150,000 clones, roughly 93% of them seen only once. The material sequenced was blood. The receptors were sampled from a man between 18 and 35 years old in good health. Both conserved end residues are part of each CDR3. Each record gives: CDR3 DNA, CDR3 protein, clone size, D gene, V gene, J gene. D genes are given only for firm matches. Clone size is stated in some rows and not others, as once, few, many or a class when expanded.

CDR3nt: TGTGCCAGCAGCTTAGAGGGGACTAGCGGGACCGGGGAGCTGTTTTTT
CDR3aa: CASSLEGTSGTGELFF
abundance: -
d_gene: TRBD2
v_gene: TRBV7-2
j_gene: TRBJ2-2

CDR3nt: TGTGCCAGCAGCTCTTATGTGGAGAACACTGAAGCTTTCTTT
CDR3aa: CASSSYVENTEAFF
abundance: -
d_gene: -
v_gene: TRBV7-9
j_gene: TRBJ1-1

CDR3nt: TGTGCCAGCAGCCTGGCAAGTACAGATACGCAGTATTTT
CDR3aa: CASSLASTDTQYF
abundance: -
d_gene: -
v_gene: TRBV9
j_gene: TRBJ2-3

CDR3nt: TGTGCCAGCAGTGACCTTAGCGGGGGCTTGGCCAATGAGCAGTTCTTC
CDR3aa: CASSDLSGGLANEQFF
abundance: -
d_gene: TRBD2
v_gene: TRBV6-4
j_gene: TRBJ2-1

CDR3nt: TGTGCCAGCAGTGAATGGAGAAACGAGCAGTACTTC
CDR3aa: CASSEWRNEQYF
abundance: -
d_gene: -
v_gene: TRBV6-1
j_gene: TRBJ2-7

CDR3nt: TGTGCCGGCAGCTTCCTACGGACAGCGGGTGACTATGGCTACACCTTC
CDR3aa: CAGSFLRTAGDYGYTF
abundance: -
d_gene: -
v_gene: TRBV5-6
j_gene: TRBJ1-2

CDR3nt: TGTGCCAGCAGCGTAGTGGACGAAGCTTTCTTT
CDR3aa: CASSVVDEAFF
abundance: -
d_gene: -
v_gene: TRBV9
j_gene: TRBJ1-1

CDR3nt: TGTGCCAGCAGCTTAGACCCCGGACAGGGGGACTCCACCGGGGAGCTGTTTTTT
CDR3aa: CASSLDPGQGDSTGELFF
abundance: -
d_gene: TRBD1
v_gene: TRBV11-2
j_gene: TRBJ2-2

CDR3nt: TGTGCTAGCAGCTTAGATAGGGGAATGCAAGAGACCCAGTACTTC
CDR3aa: CASSLDRGMQETQYF
abundance: -
d_gene: -
v_gene: TRBV7-7
j_gene: TRBJ2-5

CDR3nt: TGTGCCAGCAGTCTTCCGACGTCCGCAGTTGACATTCAGTACTTC
CDR3aa: CASSLPTSAVDIQYF
abundance: -
d_gene: -
v_gene: TRBV9
j_gene: TRBJ2-4

CDR3nt: TGTGCCAGCAGCGGACGGCTATCTGGAAACACCATATATTTT
CDR3aa: CASSGRLSGNTIYF
abundance: -
d_gene: -
v_gene: TRBV28
j_gene: TRBJ1-3

CDR3nt: TGTGCCAGCAGCCTTACAGGGGGCGCAGGCTATGGCTACACCTTC
CDR3aa: CASSLTGGAGYGYTF
abundance: -
d_gene: TRBD1
v_gene: TRBV6-5
j_gene: TRBJ1-2

CDR3nt: TGTGCCAGCTCACCACGGCGCACAGATACGCAGTATTTT
CDR3aa: CASSPRRTDTQYF
abundance: once
d_gene: -
v_gene: TRBV18
j_gene: TRBJ2-3

CDR3nt: TGCAGCGTTGGGGCTAGTGTCTATGAGCAGTTCTTC
CDR3aa: CSVGASVYEQFF
abundance: -
d_gene: -
v_gene: TRBV29-1
j_gene: TRBJ2-1

CDR3nt: TGTGCCAGCAGCTTAAGTAGCAGGGACTACGGCGGGAGGGCCTCCGAGCAGTACTTC
CDR3aa: CASSLSSRDYGGRASEQYF
abundance: -
d_gene: TRBD2
v_gene: TRBV11-2
j_gene: TRBJ2-7

CDR3nt: TGTGCCAGCAGTCTTCCCGGTCTAGAGACCCAGTACTTC
CDR3aa: CASSLPGLETQYF
abundance: -
d_gene: -
v_gene: TRBV7-2
j_gene: TRBJ2-5

CDR3nt: TGTGCCAGCAGCGCCGGACATACCAGCGGGAGTTCCCTCGAGCAGTACTTC
CDR3aa: CASSAGHTSGSSLEQYF
abundance: -
d_gene: TRBD2
v_gene: TRBV11-2
j_gene: TRBJ2-7

CDR3nt: TGCGCCAGCAGTGCGGTACAGGGGAGACCCTACAATGAGCAGTTCTTC
CDR3aa: CASSAVQGRPYNEQFF
abundance: -
d_gene: TRBD1
v_gene: TRBV10-2
j_gene: TRBJ2-1

CDR3nt: TGTGCCAGCAGTCTGCTGGCGGGAGATAGCGGGGAGCTGTTTTTT
CDR3aa: CASSLLAGDSGELFF
abundance: -
d_gene: TRBD2
v_gene: TRBV5-4
j_gene: TRBJ2-2

CDR3nt: TGTGCTAGTGAAAGTGGGCTTTACGAGCAGTACTTC
CDR3aa: CASESGLYEQYF
abundance: -
d_gene: -
v_gene: TRBV12-5
j_gene: TRBJ2-7

CDR3nt: TGTGCCAGCAGCTTAGCCGGGACTAGCGGGAGAAGGACTCTCACAGATACGCAGTATTTT
CDR3aa: CASSLAGTSGRRTLTDTQYF
abundance: -
d_gene: TRBD2
v_gene: TRBV7-8
j_gene: TRBJ2-3

CDR3nt: TGTGCCAGCAGCACAGGCGGCTCCTACGAGCAGTACTTC
CDR3aa: CASSTGGSYEQYF
abundance: -
d_gene: -
v_gene: TRBV4-2
j_gene: TRBJ2-7

CDR3nt: TGCGCCAGCAGTTTTCTTCCGGGACAGAACGGCTACACCTTC
CDR3aa: CASSFLPGQNGYTF
abundance: -
d_gene: TRBD1
v_gene: TRBV5-1
j_gene: TRBJ1-2

CDR3nt: TGTGCCTGGAGTGTACGTCTAGACAATCAGCCCCAGCATTTT
CDR3aa: CAWSVRLDNQPQHF
abundance: -
d_gene: -
v_gene: TRBV30
j_gene: TRBJ1-5

CDR3nt: TGTGCCAGCAGCTTAGTTGGAGACTTTGGAGAGCAGTACTTC
CDR3aa: CASSLVGDFGEQYF
abundance: once
d_gene: -
v_gene: TRBV7-2
j_gene: TRBJ2-7

CDR3nt: TGCGCCAGCAGCTTGGGAGTGGCAGAGTCCTACGAGCAGTACTTC
CDR3aa: CASSLGVAESYEQYF
abundance: -
d_gene: -
v_gene: TRBV5-1
j_gene: TRBJ2-7

CDR3nt: TGTGCCAGCTTCCCGGACAGGTCAAATCAGCCCCAGCATTTT
CDR3aa: CASFPDRSNQPQHF
abundance: once
d_gene: TRBD1
v_gene: TRBV6-5
j_gene: TRBJ1-5

CDR3nt: TGTGCCAGCAGCCCATCGCGTACTGAAGCTTTCTTT
CDR3aa: CASSPSRTEAFF
abundance: -
d_gene: -
v_gene: TRBV5-4
j_gene: TRBJ1-1

CDR3nt: TGTGCCAGCAGTATAGGGGTGGACACCGGGGAGCTGTTTTTT
CDR3aa: CASSIGVDTGELFF
abundance: once
d_gene: -
v_gene: TRBV2
j_gene: TRBJ2-2

CDR3nt: TGTGCCAGCAGTTACGCCTCCGGAGGAGCTTTCTTT
CDR3aa: CASSYASGGAFF
abundance: -
d_gene: -
v_gene: TRBV6-5
j_gene: TRBJ1-1

CDR3nt: TGTGCCATTTCAGTGAAGTTTAGCGCTGAAGCTTTCTTT
CDR3aa: CAISVKFSAEAFF
abundance: -
d_gene: -
v_gene: TRBV10-3
j_gene: TRBJ1-1

CDR3nt: TGTGCCAGCAGCGCTTTAGTGGTGAACACTGAAGCTTTCTTT
CDR3aa: CASSALVVNTEAFF
abundance: -
d_gene: -
v_gene: TRBV11-2
j_gene: TRBJ1-1

CDR3nt: TGTGCCATCAGTGTATTAAGAGGGACAGGGGAGAACATGCGTGGCTACACCTTC
CDR3aa: CAISVLRGTGENMRGYTF
abundance: -
d_gene: TRBD1
v_gene: TRBV10-3
j_gene: TRBJ1-2

CDR3nt: TGTGCCAGCAGCACCACCCCGGGTGAGGCCCTCCGGCGGGAAAAACTGTTTTTT
CDR3aa: CASSTTPGEALRREKLFF
abundance: -
d_gene: -
v_gene: TRBV9
j_gene: TRBJ1-4

CDR3nt: TGTGCCTGGAGTGTAGGGTCAGGTTCCTTGGCCAATGAGCAGTTCTTC
CDR3aa: CAWSVGSGSLANEQFF
abundance: -
d_gene: -
v_gene: TRBV30
j_gene: TRBJ2-1

CDR3nt: TGTGCCAGCAGCCCTTGGGGGAGCCGGGACAGAACCTACGAGCAGTACTTC
CDR3aa: CASSPWGSRDRTYEQYF
abundance: few
d_gene: TRBD1
v_gene: TRBV6-2/TRBV6-3
j_gene: TRBJ2-7

CDR3nt: TGCGCCAGCAGCGGGACAACCTCCTACGAGCAGTACTTC
CDR3aa: CASSGTTSYEQYF
abundance: -
d_gene: -
v_gene: TRBV5-1
j_gene: TRBJ2-7

CDR3nt: TGTGCCTGGAGTGGCTTAGCGGGAGCCTCCTACAATGAGCAGTTCTTC
CDR3aa: CAWSGLAGASYNEQFF
abundance: -
d_gene: TRBD2
v_gene: TRBV30
j_gene: TRBJ2-1

CDR3nt: TGCGCCAGCAGCCAGGCCCAACTAGCCTACGAGCAGTACTTC
CDR3aa: CASSQAQLAYEQYF
abundance: -
d_gene: -
v_gene: TRBV4-3
j_gene: TRBJ2-7

CDR3nt: TGTGCCAGCAGTTCAGGGGGGGAAACTAATGAAAAACTGTTTTTT
CDR3aa: CASSSGGETNEKLFF
abundance: -
d_gene: TRBD1
v_gene: TRBV7-9
j_gene: TRBJ1-4

CDR3nt: TGTGCCAGCAGTGAAGCGCGGACCTCCCCTCTACATGAGCAGTTCTTC
CDR3aa: CASSEARTSPLHEQFF
abundance: -
d_gene: -
v_gene: TRBV6-1
j_gene: TRBJ2-1

CDR3nt: TGTGCCAGCACCCACTTCCGGGACAGGGGCCAAAGGGGAGAGACCCAGTACTTC
CDR3aa: CASTHFRDRGQRGETQYF
abundance: -
d_gene: TRBD1
v_gene: TRBV2
j_gene: TRBJ2-5

CDR3nt: TGTGCCAGCAGTAAAAGGACAGGGGGCTTTGGCTACACCTTC
CDR3aa: CASSKRTGGFGYTF
abundance: -
d_gene: TRBD1
v_gene: TRBV6-6
j_gene: TRBJ1-2

CDR3nt: TGCGCCAGCAGCCCCGACAGGGAGGTCTATGGCTACACCTTC
CDR3aa: CASSPDREVYGYTF
abundance: few
d_gene: TRBD1
v_gene: TRBV5-1
j_gene: TRBJ1-2

CDR3nt: TGTGCCAGCAGCGTAGTAATGGCGGGGGCGCCCCCCGAGCAGTTCTTC
CDR3aa: CASSVVMAGAPPEQFF
abundance: -
d_gene: -
v_gene: TRBV9
j_gene: TRBJ2-1

CDR3nt: TGTGCCAGCAGTTCCGGGACTAGCCGTTATTACGAGCAGTACTTC
CDR3aa: CASSSGTSRYYEQYF
abundance: -
d_gene: TRBD2
v_gene: TRBV27
j_gene: TRBJ2-7

CDR3nt: TGTGCCAGCAGCCAAGAAGAACGAAGGGAGGAGCAGTTCTTC
CDR3aa: CASSQEERREEQFF
abundance: -
d_gene: -
v_gene: TRBV4-2
j_gene: TRBJ2-1

CDR3nt: TGTGCCAGCAGCCGAGCCGACAGTTGGGGCTACACCTTC
CDR3aa: CASSRADSWGYTF
abundance: -
d_gene: -
v_gene: TRBV3-1/TRBV3-2
j_gene: TRBJ1-2

CDR3nt: TGTGCCAGTCAACTTCTGGTCGGTATGAACACTGAAGCTTTCTTT
CDR3aa: CASQLLVGMNTEAFF
abundance: -
d_gene: -
v_gene: TRBV28
j_gene: TRBJ1-1

CDR3nt: TGTGCCAGCAGTGAGTTGGGTTTTGGGAACACTGAAGCTTTCTTT
CDR3aa: CASSELGFGNTEAFF
abundance: -
d_gene: -
v_gene: TRBV6-4
j_gene: TRBJ1-1

CDR3nt: TGTGCCATCAGTGAATCTCGGGTCTCCTACGAGCAGTACTTC
CDR3aa: CAISESRVSYEQYF
abundance: -
d_gene: -
v_gene: TRBV10-3
j_gene: TRBJ2-7

CDR3nt: TGTGCCAGCAGCTTAGCCGTTAACTATGGCTACACCTTC
CDR3aa: CASSLAVNYGYTF
abundance: -
d_gene: -
v_gene: TRBV7-8
j_gene: TRBJ1-2

CDR3nt: TGTGCCTGGAAACAGGGGCAGAACACTGAAGCTTTCTTT
CDR3aa: CAWKQGQNTEAFF
abundance: -
d_gene: TRBD1
v_gene: TRBV30
j_gene: TRBJ1-1

CDR3nt: TGTGCCAGCTCACCCCGGCCTAGCGGGAGCATGGAGACCCAGTACTTC
CDR3aa: CASSPRPSGSMETQYF
abundance: -
d_gene: TRBD2
v_gene: TRBV18
j_gene: TRBJ2-5